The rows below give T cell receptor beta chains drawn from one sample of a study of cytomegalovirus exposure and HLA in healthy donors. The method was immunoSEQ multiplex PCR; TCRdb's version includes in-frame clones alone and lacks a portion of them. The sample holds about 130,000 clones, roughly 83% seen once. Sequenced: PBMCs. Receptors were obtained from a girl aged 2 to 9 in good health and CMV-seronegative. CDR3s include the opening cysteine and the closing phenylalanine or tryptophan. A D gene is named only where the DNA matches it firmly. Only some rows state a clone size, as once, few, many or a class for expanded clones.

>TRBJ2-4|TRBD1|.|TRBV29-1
TGCAGCGCCCAGGGGGCGTCCAAAAACATTCAGTACTTC
CSAQGASKNIQYF
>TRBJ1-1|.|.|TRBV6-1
TGTGCCAGCAGTGAACTTTCTGAAGCTTTCTTT
CASSELSEAFF
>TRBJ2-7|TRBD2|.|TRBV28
TGTGCCAGCAGTTTTGGCGGGAGGGCCCTCTACGAGCAGTACTTC
CASSFGGRALYEQYF
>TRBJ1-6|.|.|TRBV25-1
TGTGCCAGCAGCGGGACTTCGGGCCCGATCCTTCCCCTCCACTTT
CASSGTSGPILPLHF
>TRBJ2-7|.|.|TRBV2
TGTGCCAGCATAGACCTAGATCTTACCTACGAGCAGTACTTC
CASIDLDLTYEQYF
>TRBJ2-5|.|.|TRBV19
TGTGCCAGTAGTAAACGGGAAGAGACCCAGTACTTC
CASSKREETQYF
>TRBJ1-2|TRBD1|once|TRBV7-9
TGTGCCAGCAGAGGGACAGACTATGGCTACACCTTC
CASRGTDYGYTF
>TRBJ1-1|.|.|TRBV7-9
TGTGCCAGCAGCTGGGATACAACAGGGATGACTGAAGCTTTCTTT
CASSWDTTGMTEAFF
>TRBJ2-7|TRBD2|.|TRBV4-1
TGCGCCAGCAGCCAATCCGGGACTAGCGGGGGCGAGCAGTACTTC
CASSQSGTSGGEQYF
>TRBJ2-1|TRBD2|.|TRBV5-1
TGCGCCAGCAGCTCGAGCGGGGGATACTACAATGAGCAGTTCTTC
CASSSSGGYYNEQFF
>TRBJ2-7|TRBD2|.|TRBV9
TGTGCCAGCAGCGAATCCGGGGGGGCCCACGAGCAGTACTTC
CASSESGGAHEQYF
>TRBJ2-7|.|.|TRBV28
TGTGCCAGCAGTTTCGTGGGCCCCCCCTACGAGCAGTACTTC
CASSFVGPPYEQYF
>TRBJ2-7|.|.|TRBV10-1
TGCGCCAGCAGCCCCGTTACAGCTCATCGCCTCTACGAGCAGTACTTC
CASSPVTAHRLYEQYF
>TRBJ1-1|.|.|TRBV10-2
TGCGCCAGCACCCCCGCCCGCAGCACTGAAGCTTTCTTT
CASTPARSTEAFF
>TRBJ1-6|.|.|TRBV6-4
TGTGCCAGCAGTGCCCTCATCGGATTTGACAAGGGGATATCTTCACCCCTCCACTTT
CASSALIGFDKGISSPLHF
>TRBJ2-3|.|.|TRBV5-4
TGTGCCAGCAGCTTTACGGTGACAGCAAGCACAGATACGCAGTATTTT
CASSFTVTASTDTQYF
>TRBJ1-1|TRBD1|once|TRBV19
TGTGCCAGTAGAACCACAGGGGGGGCAGCCACTGAAGCTTTCTTT
CASRTTGGAATEAFF
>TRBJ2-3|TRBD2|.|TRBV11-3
TGTGCCAGCAGCTTAGACGGGGGGGCGGGCACAGATACGCAGTATTTT
CASSLDGGAGTDTQYF
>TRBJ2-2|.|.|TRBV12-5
TGTGCTAGTGGTTTTGATAGAAACACCGGGGAGCTGTTTTTT
CASGFDRNTGELFF
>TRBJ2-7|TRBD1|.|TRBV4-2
TGTGCCAGCAGCCAAGGACAGGGGGCAAGTTTTTACGAGCAGTACTTC
CASSQGQGASFYEQYF
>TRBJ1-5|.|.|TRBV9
TGTGCCAGCAGCGTAGCGGGGATCAATCAGCCCCAGCATTTT
CASSVAGINQPQHF
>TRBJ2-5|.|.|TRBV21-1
TGTGCCAGCAGCACGACTAGCGGGAGGGCCGCGGAGGAAGAGACCCAGTACTTC
CASSTTSGRAAEEETQYF
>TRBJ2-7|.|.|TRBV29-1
TGCAGCGTCACCAGGGGGGCGGGAGGCGCCTACGAGCAGTACTTC
CSVTRGAGGAYEQYF
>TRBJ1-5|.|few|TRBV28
TGTGCCAGCAGATCGGGGGGGAATAGCAATCAGCCCCAGCATTTT
CASRSGGNSNQPQHF
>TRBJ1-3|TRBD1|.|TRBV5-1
TGCGCCACAACGCCCAGGGGGATCTCTGGAAACACCATATATTTT
CATTPRGISGNTIYF
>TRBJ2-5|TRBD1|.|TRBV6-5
TGTGCCAGCAGTTCGGACAGGGAGGAGACCCAGTACTTC
CASSSDREETQYF
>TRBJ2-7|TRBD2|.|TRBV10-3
TGTGCCATCAGTGATGCGACTAGCGGGGGCTACGAGCAGTACTTC
CAISDATSGGYEQYF
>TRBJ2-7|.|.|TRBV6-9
TGTGCCAGCAGTTATTATCCAGAGCAGTACTTC
CASSYYPEQYF
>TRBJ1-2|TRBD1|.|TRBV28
TGTGCCAGCAGTGGGACAGGGGGTTCCGAAAACTATGGCTACACCTTC
CASSGTGGSENYGYTF
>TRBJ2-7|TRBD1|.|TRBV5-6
TGTGCCAGCAGCTTGGGACAGGGATCCTACGAGCAGTACTTC
CASSLGQGSYEQYF
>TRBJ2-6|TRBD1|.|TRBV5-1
TGCGCCAGCAGACAACAGGGGGCTAGCGGGGCCAACGTCCTGACTTTC
CASRQQGASGANVLTF
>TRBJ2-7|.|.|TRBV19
TGTGCCAGTAGTATAGCCGCGGGTAGCTACGAGCAGTACTTC
CASSIAAGSYEQYF
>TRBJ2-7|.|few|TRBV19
TGTGCCAGTAGTATTAGAGTACAGGTCCTACCCTACGAGCAGTACTTC
CASSIRVQVLPYEQYF